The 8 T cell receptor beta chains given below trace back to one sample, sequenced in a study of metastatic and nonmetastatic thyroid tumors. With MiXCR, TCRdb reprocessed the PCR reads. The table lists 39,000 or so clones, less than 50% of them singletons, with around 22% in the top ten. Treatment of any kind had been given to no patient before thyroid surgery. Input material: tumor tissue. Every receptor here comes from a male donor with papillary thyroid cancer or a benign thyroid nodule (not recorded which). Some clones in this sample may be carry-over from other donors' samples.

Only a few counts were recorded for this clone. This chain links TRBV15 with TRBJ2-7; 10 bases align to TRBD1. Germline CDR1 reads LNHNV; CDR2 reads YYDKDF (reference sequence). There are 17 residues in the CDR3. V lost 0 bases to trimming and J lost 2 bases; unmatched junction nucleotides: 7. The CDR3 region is CATSRDPGTGDPYEQYF. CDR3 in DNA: TGTGCCACCAGCAGAGACCCCGGGACAGGGGACCCCTACGAGCAGTACTTC.

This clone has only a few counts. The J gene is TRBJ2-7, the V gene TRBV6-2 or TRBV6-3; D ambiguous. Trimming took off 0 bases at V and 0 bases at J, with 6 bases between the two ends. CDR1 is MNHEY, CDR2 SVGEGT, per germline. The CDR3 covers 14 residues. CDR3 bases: TGTGCCAGCAGTTACTCCCAGAGCTCCTACGAGCAGTACTTC. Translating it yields CASSYSQSSYEQYF.

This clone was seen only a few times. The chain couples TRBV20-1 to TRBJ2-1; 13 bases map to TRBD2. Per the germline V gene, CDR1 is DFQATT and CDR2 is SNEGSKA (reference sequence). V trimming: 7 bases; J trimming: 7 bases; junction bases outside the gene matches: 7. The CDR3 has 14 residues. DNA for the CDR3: TGCAGTGTCACTAGCGGGGGGGAAGGGAATGAGCAGTTCTTC. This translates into CSVTSGGEGNEQFF.

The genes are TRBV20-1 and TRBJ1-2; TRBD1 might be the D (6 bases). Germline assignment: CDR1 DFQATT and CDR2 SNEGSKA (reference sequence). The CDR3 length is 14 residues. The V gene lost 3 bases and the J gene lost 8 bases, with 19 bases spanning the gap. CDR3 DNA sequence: TGCAGTGCTAGCCCCCCTATCAGGGGCTTGGGCTACACCTTC. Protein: CSASPPIRGLGYTF.

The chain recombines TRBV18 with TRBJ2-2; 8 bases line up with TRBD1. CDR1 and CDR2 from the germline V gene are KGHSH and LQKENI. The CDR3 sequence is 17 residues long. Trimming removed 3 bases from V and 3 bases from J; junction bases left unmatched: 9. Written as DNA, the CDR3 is TGTGCCAGCTCACCGCCCGTTACACAGGGGGACACCGGGGAGCTGTTTTTT. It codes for CASSPPVTQGDTGELFF.

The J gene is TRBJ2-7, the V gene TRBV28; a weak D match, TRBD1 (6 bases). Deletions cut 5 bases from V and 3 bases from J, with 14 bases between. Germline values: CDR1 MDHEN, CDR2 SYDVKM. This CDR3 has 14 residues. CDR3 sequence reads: CASSRDTAHYEQYV. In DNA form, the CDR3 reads TGTGCCAGCAGTCGGGACACAGCCCACTACGAGCAGTACGTC.

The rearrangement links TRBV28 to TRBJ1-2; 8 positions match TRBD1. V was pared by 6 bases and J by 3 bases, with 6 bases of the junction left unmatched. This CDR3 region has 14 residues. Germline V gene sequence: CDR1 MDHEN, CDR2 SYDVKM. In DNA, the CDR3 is TGTGCCAGCAGGGGGCAGGGGGCACACTATGGCTACACCTTC. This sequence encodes CASRGQGAHYGYTF.

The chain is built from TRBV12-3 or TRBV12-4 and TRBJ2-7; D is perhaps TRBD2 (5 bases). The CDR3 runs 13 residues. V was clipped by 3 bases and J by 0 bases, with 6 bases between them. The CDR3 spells CASSLSGSYEQYF. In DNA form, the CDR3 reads TGTGCCAGCAGTTTGAGCGGCTCCTACGAGCAGTACTTC.